The rows below give T cell receptor beta chains drawn from one sample of a study of T cells expressing NK-cell markers. No DNA is given; TCRdb re-called the 5' RACE reads and lists each CDR3 protein once. The sample includes 300,000 to 450,000 distinct CDR3 sequences. The sequenced sample consisted of blood T cells: a sorted CD56 or NKG2C T cell subset, CD4+ or CD8+ T cells, or bulk PBMC T cells (not recorded which). The receptors stem from a man aged 18 to 69 in good health. CDR3s include the opening cysteine and the closing phenylalanine or tryptophan.

V gene: TRBV13
J gene: TRBJ2-7
CDR3 protein: CASSLLGQTYEQYF

V gene: TRBV5-1
J gene: TRBJ2-5
CDR3 protein: CASSSASGNQETQYF

V gene: TRBV15
J gene: TRBJ2-1
CDR3 protein: CATRPGQWGTYNEQFF

V gene: TRBV10-2
J gene: TRBJ1-2
CDR3 protein: CASSDSHGTDYGYTF

V gene: TRBV7-2
J gene: TRBJ2-1
CDR3 protein: CASSYSGGPNEQFF

V gene: TRBV2
J gene: TRBJ2-5
CDR3 protein: CASSEVGLQETQYF

V gene: TRBV7-9
J gene: TRBJ2-1
CDR3 protein: CASSSGTSGEQFF

V gene: TRBV7-8
J gene: TRBJ2-5
CDR3 protein: CASSSLRGETQYF

V gene: TRBV28
J gene: TRBJ2-3
CDR3 protein: CASREGVENTQYF

V gene: TRBV18
J gene: TRBJ2-3
CDR3 protein: CASSPRVTGGPSDTQYF

V gene: TRBV18
J gene: TRBJ2-3
CDR3 protein: CATGVGRADTQYF

V gene: TRBV6-1
J gene: TRBJ2-7
CDR3 protein: CASKTGQISYEQYF

V gene: TRBV24-1
J gene: TRBJ2-3
CDR3 protein: CATSEYRGHSTDTQYF

V gene: TRBV6-1
J gene: TRBJ2-7
CDR3 protein: CASIRGRGLYEQYF

V gene: TRBV6-1
J gene: TRBJ2-1
CDR3 protein: CASSGNDFGGDPYNEQFF

V gene: TRBV18
J gene: TRBJ1-2
CDR3 protein: CASSPVSEANYGYTF

V gene: TRBV12-3/TRBV12-4
J gene: TRBJ2-6
CDR3 protein: CASSKLASVGANVLTF

V gene: TRBV9
J gene: TRBJ2-5
CDR3 protein: CASSVRQDQETQYF

V gene: TRBV5-1
J gene: TRBJ1-1
CDR3 protein: CASRSQGGLNTEAFF

V gene: TRBV4-1
J gene: TRBJ2-7
CDR3 protein: CASSVTGISGGQREQYF

V gene: TRBV2
J gene: TRBJ1-2
CDR3 protein: CATGDRAYYGYTF

V gene: TRBV2
J gene: TRBJ2-1
CDR3 protein: CASSREYRGPYNEQFF

V gene: TRBV5-6
J gene: TRBJ1-6
CDR3 protein: CASSLSRVGYSPLHF

V gene: TRBV21-1
J gene: TRBJ2-2
CDR3 protein: CASSKDPAGETNTGELFF

V gene: TRBV20-1
J gene: TRBJ1-6
CDR3 protein: CSASKDSGTPLHF

V gene: TRBV27
J gene: TRBJ2-7
CDR3 protein: CASSFERTGGNYEQYF

V gene: TRBV5-6
J gene: TRBJ1-2
CDR3 protein: CASSIRTGGYGYTF

V gene: TRBV30
J gene: TRBJ1-1
CDR3 protein: CAWSAVGMDTEAFF

V gene: TRBV7-7
J gene: TRBJ2-3
CDR3 protein: CASSLGVAGGTDTQYF

V gene: TRBV6-1
J gene: TRBJ2-7
CDR3 protein: CASTGLAAYEQYF

V gene: TRBV5-1
J gene: TRBJ2-1
CDR3 protein: CASSLIIVGAKSNEQFF

V gene: TRBV5-1
J gene: TRBJ2-7
CDR3 protein: CASSLGGKSYEQYF

V gene: TRBV12-3/TRBV12-4
J gene: TRBJ1-3
CDR3 protein: CASSLAGTGRRNTIYF

V gene: TRBV5-1
J gene: TRBJ2-3
CDR3 protein: CASERGRGADTQYF

V gene: TRBV11-2
J gene: TRBJ2-1
CDR3 protein: CASSLGIRSSSYNEQFF

V gene: TRBV7-3
J gene: TRBJ2-3
CDR3 protein: CASSLNPASGGLDTQYF

V gene: TRBV2
J gene: TRBJ2-1
CDR3 protein: CASSVSGGPRNEQFF

V gene: TRBV6-5
J gene: TRBJ1-2
CDR3 protein: CASSYKGPKWGYTF

V gene: TRBV12-3/TRBV12-4
J gene: TRBJ2-3
CDR3 protein: CASSRGHGISTDTQYF

V gene: TRBV9
J gene: TRBJ2-1
CDR3 protein: CASSIHNEQFF

V gene: TRBV20-1
J gene: TRBJ1-1
CDR3 protein: CSAWTATNTEAFF

V gene: TRBV5-1
J gene: TRBJ1-1
CDR3 protein: CASSWTGGRKNTEAFF

V gene: TRBV6-5
J gene: TRBJ1-6
CDR3 protein: CASGWRNSPLHF

V gene: TRBV5-1
J gene: TRBJ2-5
CDR3 protein: CASSLGTVSGTQYF

V gene: TRBV20-1
J gene: TRBJ2-3
CDR3 protein: CSATKRGNTDTQYF

V gene: TRBV6-2/TRBV6-3
J gene: TRBJ2-1
CDR3 protein: CASSSRTSVKNEQFF

V gene: TRBV20-1
J gene: TRBJ2-5
CDR3 protein: CSRAREATQYF

V gene: TRBV20-1
J gene: TRBJ1-5
CDR3 protein: CSAQQDRGGYQPQHF

V gene: TRBV6-1
J gene: TRBJ1-2
CDR3 protein: CASSWDRTYYGYTF

V gene: TRBV7-9
J gene: TRBJ1-1
CDR3 protein: CASTQGVGEAFF

V gene: TRBV6-2/TRBV6-3
J gene: TRBJ2-7
CDR3 protein: CASRTGTSGGYEQYF

V gene: TRBV9
J gene: TRBJ2-3
CDR3 protein: CASSHGRGQGTDTQYF

V gene: TRBV5-1
J gene: TRBJ2-1
CDR3 protein: CASSFRGGSSYNEQFF

V gene: TRBV6-1
J gene: TRBJ1-2
CDR3 protein: CASEDWTGPNYGYTF

V gene: TRBV6-1
J gene: TRBJ2-7
CDR3 protein: CASSVAGTTYEQYF

V gene: TRBV4-1
J gene: TRBJ2-3
CDR3 protein: CASSARTSGGASTDTQYF

V gene: TRBV10-3
J gene: TRBJ2-5
CDR3 protein: CAIGPTGTKQETQYF

V gene: TRBV20-1
J gene: TRBJ2-1
CDR3 protein: CSARVPGLDYYNEQFF

V gene: TRBV5-1
J gene: TRBJ2-7
CDR3 protein: CASSPGTVESYEQYF

V gene: TRBV30
J gene: TRBJ1-1
CDR3 protein: CAWSPRPGGGEAFF